This TCR beta chain was sequenced in a study of cytomegalovirus exposure and HLA in healthy donors. Germline trimming cut 3 bases from V and 3 bases from J; bases unmatched to any gene: 7. Germline V lookup: CDR1 SGHDT, CDR2 YYEEEE. The CDR3 runs to 15 residues. Study findings and constraints: Specific recognition of CMV antigens was confirmed in vitro for a few chains (all CMV-associated).

Profiling relied on immunoSEQ multiplex PCR, and the TCRdb table lists in-frame clones only, not all of them. The sample lists some 150,000 clones; over 80% were seen once. On this clone itself: What it recognizes is unknown.

V is TRBV5-6 and J is TRBJ2-7; 9 nucleotides match TRBD1. This receptor was taken from a woman aged 25 to 39 in good health and CMV-seropositive. The sequencing input was PBMCs. CDR3 sequence (DNA): TGTGCCAGCAGCTCCGCCGGGACAGGGTTCTACGAGCAGTACTTC. Amino acids: CASSSAGTGFYEQYF. Combining the CDR3 with reference TRBV5-6 and TRBJ2-7 gives the whole variable domain DAGVTQSPTHLIKTRGQQVTLRCSPKSGHDTVSWYQQALGQGPQFIFQYYEEEERQRGNFPDRFSGHQFPNYSSELNVNALLLGDSALYLCASSSAGTGFYEQYFGPGTRLTVT.